The 12 T cell receptor beta chains given below trace back to one sample, sequenced in a study of CD8 T cell repertoires and HIV-1 epitope variants. Method: immunoSEQ multiplex PCR; TCRdb's copy keeps in-frame clones and lacks some. The sample carries around 5,900 clones, about 70% recorded once. Their specific antigens are unknown. Input material: cultured CD8+ T cells derived from PBMCs. These receptors were taken from a male donor with HIV.

In this sample, this clone turned up once. The chain has TRBV4-1 and TRBJ2-1; D is unresolved. The CDR3 runs 15 residues. Trimming took 1 base from V and 0 from J, leaving 7 bases between them. Germline V CDR1 and CDR2: MGHRA, YSYEKL. CDR3 sequence (DNA): TGCGCCAGCAGCCAAGTGTGGGGCTCCTACAATGAGCAGTTCTTC. Translated, it gives CASSQVWGSYNEQFF.

The chain links TRBV27 to TRBJ2-1; 10 bases are shared with TRBD1. This CDR3 contains 16 residues. The ends lost 4 bases at V and 1 base at J; junction bases unmatched: 4. The germline V gene encodes CDR1 MNHEY and CDR2 SMNVEV (reference sequence). The CDR3 loop is CASSWGQGISYNEQFF. CDR3 nucleotide sequence: TGTGCCAGCAGTTGGGGACAGGGGATATCCTACAATGAGCAGTTCTTC.

CDR3 in DNA: TGTGCCAGCAGCTCAATAGCTGTTGACAATGAGCAGTTCTTC. Protein product: CASSSIAVDNEQFF. V usage is TRBV7-2 and J usage is TRBJ2-1; D remains ambiguous. The CDR3 runs 14 residues. The ends were cut back, 4 bases at V and 5 bases at J, with 12 bases in the middle. The germline CDR1 and CDR2 sequences are SGHTA and FQGNSA. The variable domain in full, completed from reference TRBV7-2 and TRBJ2-1, reads GAGVSQSPSNKVTEKGKDVELRCDPISGHTALYWYRQSLGQGLEFLIYFQGNSAPDKSGLPSDRFSAERTGGSVSTLTIQRTQQEDSAVYLCASSSIAVDNEQFFGPGTRLTVL.

This clone is classed as medium-sized. The CDR3 region is CASSLHGPGAGDTEAFF. CDR3 coding DNA: TGTGCCAGCAGCTTACACGGTCCGGGGGCGGGTGACACTGAAGCTTTCTTT. The chain carries TRBV7-2 and TRBJ1-1, with TRBD1 as a possible D gene (6 bases). The V end was cut by 2 bases, the J end by 3 bases, with 19 bases between. The CDR3 contains 17 residues. CDR1 is SGHTA and CDR2 is FQGNSA in the germline V gene.

This clone is medium-sized (0.01 to 0.1%) within its sample. The chain employs TRBV11-2 and TRBJ1-5; D may be TRBD1 (5 bases). Germline V lookup: CDR1 SGHAT, CDR2 FQNNGV. Trimming pared 5 bases from V and 6 bases from J, leaving 14 bases between. This CDR3 has 14 amino acids. The CDR3: CASSRDQEGQPQHF. Here the CDR3 DNA reads TGTGCCAGCAGCAGGGACCAGGAGGGTCAGCCCCAGCATTTT.

V is TRBV4-2 and J is TRBJ2-5; D possibly corresponds to TRBD2 (5 bases). Trimming took off 5 bases at V and 2 bases at J, with 15 bases between the two ends. Per the germline V gene, CDR1 is LGHNA and CDR2 is YNFKEQ. This CDR3 comprises 15 residues. The CDR3 protein is CASSSAGIDQETQYF. CDR3 DNA: TGTGCCAGCAGCTCCGCCGGGATAGATCAAGAGACCCAGTACTTC.

The V call is TRBV7-8, the J call TRBJ2-6; D unclear. This CDR3 is 16 amino acids long. V lost 6 bases to trimming and J lost 2 bases, with 14 bases between them. Germline CDR1 SGHVS, CDR2 FQNEAQ. The CDR3: CASSAEDKAGANVLTF. The DNA for the CDR3 is TGTGCCAGCAGTGCCGAAGACAAGGCTGGGGCCAACGTCCTGACTTTC.

CDR3 loop: CASRNLSGGTDTQYF. The CDR3 DNA sequence: TGTGCCAGCCGAAACCTTAGCGGGGGGACAGATACGCAGTATTTT. V usage is TRBV4-2 and J usage is TRBJ2-3; 10 nucleotides line up with TRBD2. The CDR3 length is 15 residues. The trim removed 8 bases at V and 3 bases at J, leaving 8 bases unmatched. Germline CDR1 is LGHNA and CDR2 is YNFKEQ.

This chain's CDR3 is CASSDGTSGTSYEQYF. CDR3 in DNA: TGTGCCAGCAGCGACGGGACTAGCGGGACCTCCTACGAGCAGTACTTC. This chain joins TRBV11-2 and TRBJ2-7, with TRBD2 identical over 13 bases. CDR1 is SGHAT, CDR2 FQNNGV, per germline. The length of the CDR3 is 16 residues. V was clipped by 5 bases and J by 0 bases; unmatched bases: 4.

The V call is TRBV7-9, the J call TRBJ1-4; 7 bases map to TRBD1. V lost 3 bases to trimming and J lost 3 bases; unmatched junction nucleotides: 4. This CDR3 is 15 amino acids long. Germline CDR1 reads SEHNR; CDR2 reads FQNEAQ (reference sequence). CDR3 in DNA: TGTGCCAGCAGCTTTCCGGGACAGCCTAATGAAAAACTGTTTTTT. Amino acid sequence: CASSFPGQPNEKLFF.

The chain uses TRBV11-2 and TRBJ2-2; no clear D. Germline CDR1 and CDR2: SGHAT and FQNNGV. The CDR3 extends over 13 amino acids. Trimming cost V 0 bases and J 9 bases, with 8 bases left between them. Here the CDR3 DNA reads TGTGCCAGCAGCTTAGATACTGGGTGGGAGCTGTTTTTT. Translating it yields CASSLDTGWELFF.

This clone counts as medium-sized. CDR3 bases: TGTGCCAGCAGTTTATTTGAGGGGGCTGAAGCTTTCTTT. Translating gives CASSLFEGAEAFF. The rearrangement links TRBV28 to TRBJ1-1; D is possibly TRBD1 (6 bases). Trimming took 1 base from V and 6 from J, leaving 9 bases between them. In germline, CDR1 is MDHEN, CDR2 SYDVKM. This CDR3 spans 13 amino acids. The whole variable domain, remainder taken from reference TRBV28 and TRBJ1-1, is DVKVTQSSRYLVKRTGEKVFLECVQDMDHENMFWYRQDPGLGLRLIYFSYDVKMKEKGDIPEGYSVSREKKERFSLILESASTNQTSMYLCASSLFEGAEAFFGQGTRLTVV.